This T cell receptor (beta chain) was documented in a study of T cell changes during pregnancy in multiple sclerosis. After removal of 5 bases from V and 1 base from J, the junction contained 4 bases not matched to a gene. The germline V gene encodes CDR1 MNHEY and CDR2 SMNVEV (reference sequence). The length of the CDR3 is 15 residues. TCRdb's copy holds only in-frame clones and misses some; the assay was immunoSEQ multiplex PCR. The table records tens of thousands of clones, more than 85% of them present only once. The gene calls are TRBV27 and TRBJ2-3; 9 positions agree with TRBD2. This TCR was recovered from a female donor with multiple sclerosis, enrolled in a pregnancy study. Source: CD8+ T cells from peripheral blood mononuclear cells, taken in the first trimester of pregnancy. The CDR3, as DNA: TGTGCCAGCAGTATATGGACTAGCGGCACAGATACGCAGTATTTT. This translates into CASSIWTSGTDTQYF.